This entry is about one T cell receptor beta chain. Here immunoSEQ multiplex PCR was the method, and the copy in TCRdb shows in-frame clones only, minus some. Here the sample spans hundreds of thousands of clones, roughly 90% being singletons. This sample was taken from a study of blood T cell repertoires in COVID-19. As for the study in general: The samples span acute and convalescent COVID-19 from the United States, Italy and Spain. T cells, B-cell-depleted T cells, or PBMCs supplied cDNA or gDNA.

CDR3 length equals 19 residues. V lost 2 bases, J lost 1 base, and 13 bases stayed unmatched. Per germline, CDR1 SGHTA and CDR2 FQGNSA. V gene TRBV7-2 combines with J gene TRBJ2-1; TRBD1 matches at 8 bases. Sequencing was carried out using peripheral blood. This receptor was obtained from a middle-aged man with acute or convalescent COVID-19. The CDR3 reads CASSLITGGSGQSYNEQFF. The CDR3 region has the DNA TGTGCCAGCAGCTTAATTACAGGGGGATCGGGACAATCCTACAATGAGCAGTTCTTC.